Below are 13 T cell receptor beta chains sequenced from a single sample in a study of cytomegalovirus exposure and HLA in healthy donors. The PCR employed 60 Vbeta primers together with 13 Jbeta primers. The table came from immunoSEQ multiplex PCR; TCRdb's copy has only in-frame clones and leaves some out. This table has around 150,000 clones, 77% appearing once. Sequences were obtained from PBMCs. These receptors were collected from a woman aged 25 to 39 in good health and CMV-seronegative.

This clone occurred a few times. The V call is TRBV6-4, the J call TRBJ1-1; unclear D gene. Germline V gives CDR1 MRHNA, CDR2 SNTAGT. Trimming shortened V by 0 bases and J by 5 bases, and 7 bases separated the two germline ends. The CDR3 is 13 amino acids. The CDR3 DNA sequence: TGTGCCAGCAGTGACTCGAGCGGGACTGAAGCTTTCTTT. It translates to CASSDSSGTEAFF.

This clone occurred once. CDR3 sequence: CASSPDRGAVDEQYF. The CDR3 DNA follows: TGTGCCAGCAGCCCAGACAGGGGTGCTGTCGACGAGCAGTACTTC. The chain uses TRBV11-2 and TRBJ2-7; 8 positions match TRBD1. Germline CDR1 is SGHAT and CDR2 is FQNNGV. V was pared by 5 bases and J by 5 bases, with 11 bases of the junction left unmatched. The CDR3 consists of 15 residues.

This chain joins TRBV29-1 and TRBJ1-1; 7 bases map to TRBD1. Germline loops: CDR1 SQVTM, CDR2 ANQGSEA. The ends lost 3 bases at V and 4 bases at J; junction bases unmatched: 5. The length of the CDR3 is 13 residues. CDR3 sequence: CSVDKTGVTEAFF. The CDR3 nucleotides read TGCAGCGTTGACAAAACAGGGGTCACTGAAGCTTTCTTT.

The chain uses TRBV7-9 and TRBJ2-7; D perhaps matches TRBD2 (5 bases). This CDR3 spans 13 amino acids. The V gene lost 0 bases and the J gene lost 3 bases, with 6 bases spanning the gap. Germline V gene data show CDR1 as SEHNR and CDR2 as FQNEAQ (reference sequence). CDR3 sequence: CASSLAEDYEQYF. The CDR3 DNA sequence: TGTGCCAGCAGCTTAGCGGAGGACTACGAGCAGTACTTC.

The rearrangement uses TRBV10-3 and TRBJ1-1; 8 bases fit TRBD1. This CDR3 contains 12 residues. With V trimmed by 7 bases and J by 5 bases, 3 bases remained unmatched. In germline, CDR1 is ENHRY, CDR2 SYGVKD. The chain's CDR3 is CAIMTGETEAFF. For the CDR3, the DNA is TGTGCCATCATGACAGGGGAGACTGAAGCTTTCTTT.

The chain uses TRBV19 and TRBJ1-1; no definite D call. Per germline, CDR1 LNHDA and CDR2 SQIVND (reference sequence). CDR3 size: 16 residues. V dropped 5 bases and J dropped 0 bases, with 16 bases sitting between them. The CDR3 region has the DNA TGTGCCAGTAGTCCCCCATATAACAACATGAACACTGAAGCTTTCTTT. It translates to CASSPPYNNMNTEAFF.

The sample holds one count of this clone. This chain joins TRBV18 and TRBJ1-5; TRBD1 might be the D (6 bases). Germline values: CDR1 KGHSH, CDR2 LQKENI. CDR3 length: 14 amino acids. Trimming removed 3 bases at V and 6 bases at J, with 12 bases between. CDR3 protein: CASSPNTGSQPQHF. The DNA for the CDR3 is TGTGCCAGCTCACCGAACACAGGGAGTCAGCCCCAGCATTTT.

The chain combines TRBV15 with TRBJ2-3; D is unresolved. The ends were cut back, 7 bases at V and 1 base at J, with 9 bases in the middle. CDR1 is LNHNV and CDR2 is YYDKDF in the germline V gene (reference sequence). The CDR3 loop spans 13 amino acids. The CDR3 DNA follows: TGTGCCACCACCAGGCCGGGCACAGATACGCAGTATTTT. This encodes CATTRPGTDTQYF. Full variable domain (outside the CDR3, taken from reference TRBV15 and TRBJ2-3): DAMVIQNPRYQVTQFGKPVTLSCSQTLNHNVMYWYQQKSSQAPKLLFHYYDKDFNNEADTPDNFQSRRPNTSFCFLDIRSPGLGDTAMYLCATTRPGTDTQYFGPGTRLTVL.

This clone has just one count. For the CDR3, the DNA is TGTGCCAGTAGTATAGTCACGGGGGCCGGGGAGCTGTTTTTT. Protein: CASSIVTGAGELFF. The chain employs TRBV19 and TRBJ2-2, with TRBD2 as a possible D gene (6 bases). V was shortened by 1 base and J by 6 bases, with 9 bases between the two germline ends. The CDR3 has 14 residues. Germline V gives CDR1 LNHDA, CDR2 SQIVND (reference sequence).

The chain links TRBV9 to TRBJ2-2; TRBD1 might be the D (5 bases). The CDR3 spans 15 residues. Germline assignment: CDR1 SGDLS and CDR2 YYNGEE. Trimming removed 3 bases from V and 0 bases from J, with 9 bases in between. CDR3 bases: TGTGCCAGCAGCGGACAGCCCGCGAACACCGGGGAGCTGTTTTTT. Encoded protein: CASSGQPANTGELFF.

Here the CDR3 DNA reads TGTGCCAGCAGTTTAGCGGGGGGGTCTACAGATACGCAGTATTTT. It specifies CASSLAGGSTDTQYF. The genes are TRBV25-1 and TRBJ2-3; TRBD2 matches at 11 bases. CDR3 length: 15 amino acids. Trimming at V came to 5 bases and at J to 3 bases, leaving 4 bases not matched to a gene. The germline gives CDR1 MGHDK, CDR2 SYGVNS.

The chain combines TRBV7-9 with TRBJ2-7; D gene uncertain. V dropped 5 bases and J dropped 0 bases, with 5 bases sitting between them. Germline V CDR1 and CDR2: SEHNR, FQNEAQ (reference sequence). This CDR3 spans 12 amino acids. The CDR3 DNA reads TGTGCCAGCAGCCGACACTCCTACGAGCAGTACTTC. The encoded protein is CASSRHSYEQYF.

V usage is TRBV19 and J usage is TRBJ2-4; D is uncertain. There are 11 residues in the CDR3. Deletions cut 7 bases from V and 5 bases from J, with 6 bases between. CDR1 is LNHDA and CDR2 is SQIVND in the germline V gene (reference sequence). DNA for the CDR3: TGTGCCAGTAATTGGCAAAACATTCAGTACTTC. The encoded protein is CASNWQNIQYF.